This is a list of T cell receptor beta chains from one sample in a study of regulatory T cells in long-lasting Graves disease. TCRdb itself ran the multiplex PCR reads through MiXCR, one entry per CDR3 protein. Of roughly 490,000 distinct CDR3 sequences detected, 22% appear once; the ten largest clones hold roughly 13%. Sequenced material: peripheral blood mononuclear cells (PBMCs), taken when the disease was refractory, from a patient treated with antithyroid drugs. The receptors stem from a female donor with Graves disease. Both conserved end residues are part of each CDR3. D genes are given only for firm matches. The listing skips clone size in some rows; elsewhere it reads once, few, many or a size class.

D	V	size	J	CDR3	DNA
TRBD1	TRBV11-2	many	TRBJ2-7	CASSLELQGAYEQYF	TGTGCCAGCAGCTTAGAGCTACAGGGGGCCTACGAGCAGTACTTC
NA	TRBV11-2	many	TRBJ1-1	CASSLYPRQLLTEAFF	TGTGCCAGCAGCTTATACCCCCGGCAGCTTTTAACTGAAGCTTTCTTT
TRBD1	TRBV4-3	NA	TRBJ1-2	CASSQDRTGSNYGYTF	TGCGCCAGCAGCCAAGATCGGACAGGGTCTAACTATGGCTACACCTTC
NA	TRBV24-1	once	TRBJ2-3	CATSDFGGPSTDTQYF	TGTGCCACCAGTGATTTTGGGGGCCCTAGCACAGATACGCAGTATTTT
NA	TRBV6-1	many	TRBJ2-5	CASSGRNQETQYF	TGTGCCAGCAGCGGACGGAACCAAGAGACCCAGTACTTC
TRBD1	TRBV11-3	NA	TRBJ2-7	CASSPRQGSEQYF	TGTGCCAGCAGCCCCAGACAGGGATCCGAGCAGTACTTC
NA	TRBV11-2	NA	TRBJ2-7	CASSLRTGAYEQYF	TGTGCCAGCAGCTTACGGACGGGGGCCTACGAGCAGTACTTC
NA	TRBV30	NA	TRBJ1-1	CAWSDYTETFF	TGTGCCTGGAGTGATTACACTGAAACTTTCTTT
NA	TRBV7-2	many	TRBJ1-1	CASSLGTGTGAFF	TGTGCCAGCAGCTTAGGGACCGGGACCGGAGCTTTCTTT
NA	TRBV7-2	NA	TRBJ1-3	CASSYRPNSGNTIYF	TGTGCCAGCAGCTACAGACCGAACTCTGGAAACACCATATATTTT
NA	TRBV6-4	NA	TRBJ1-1	CATKRTEAFF	TGTGCCACCAAGAGAACTGAAGCTTTCTTT
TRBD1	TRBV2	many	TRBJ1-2	CASSAGQGYGYTF	TGTGCCAGCAGTGCCGGACAGGGGTATGGCTACACCTTC
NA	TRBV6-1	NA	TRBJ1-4	CASRKGLGEKLFF	TGTGCCAGCAGGAAAGGTCTTGGTGAAAAACTGTTTTTT
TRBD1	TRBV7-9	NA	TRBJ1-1	CASSLRQGMNTEAFF	TGTGCCAGCAGCCTCAGACAGGGGATGAACACTGAAGCTTTCTTT
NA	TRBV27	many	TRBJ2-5	CASSLSRAEETQYF	TGTGCCAGCAGTTTATCCCGGGCAGAAGAGACCCAGTACTTC
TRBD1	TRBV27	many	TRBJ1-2	CAVWTGGTYGYTF	TGTGCCGTATGGACAGGGGGAACCTATGGCTACACCTTC
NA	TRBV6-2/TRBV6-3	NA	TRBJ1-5	CASSPLPSTENGGNQPQHF	TGTGCCAGCAGTCCACTGCCCTCGACAGAGAACGGGGGCAATCAGCCCCAGCATTTT
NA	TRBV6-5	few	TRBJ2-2	CASSFTGTMNTGELFF	TGTGCCAGCAGTTTCACAGGGACCATGAACACCGGGGAGCTGTTTTTT
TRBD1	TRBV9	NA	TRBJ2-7	CASSETGALDEQYF	TGTGCCAGCAGCGAGACAGGGGCCCTAGACGAGCAGTACTTC
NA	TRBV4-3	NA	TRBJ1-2	CASSQERTLRGAVYGYTF	TGCGCCAGCAGCCAAGAGCGAACGTTGCGGGGGGCGGTCTATGGCTACACCTTC
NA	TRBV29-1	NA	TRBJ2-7	CSVESGHSSYEQYF	TGCAGCGTTGAAAGTGGACACAGCTCCTACGAGCAGTACTTC
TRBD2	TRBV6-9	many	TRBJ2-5	CASSYTSGEQETQYF	TGTGCCAGCAGTTACACTAGCGGGGAACAAGAGACCCAGTACTTC
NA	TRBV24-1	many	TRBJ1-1	CATSPGHSNTEAFF	TGTGCCACCAGCCCGGGGCATTCGAACACTGAAGCTTTCTTT
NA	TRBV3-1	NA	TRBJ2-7	CASSGVGSGEQYF	TGTGCCAGCAGCGGCGTGGGTTCTGGGGAGCAGTACTTC
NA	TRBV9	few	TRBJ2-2	CASSVRPGELFF	TGTGCCAGCAGCGTACGACCCGGGGAGCTGTTTTTT
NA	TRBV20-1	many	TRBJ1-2	CSANQVGTGSLSTATF	NA
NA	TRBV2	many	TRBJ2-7	CASREYDEQYF	TGTGCCAGCAGGGAGTATGACGAGCAGTACTTC
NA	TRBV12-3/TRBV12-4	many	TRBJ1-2	CASSFSGDGRGYTF	TGTGCCAGCAGTTTCTCAGGGGACGGAAGAGGCTACACCTTC
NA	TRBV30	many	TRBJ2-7	CAWSVDRTEQYF	TGTGCCTGGAGTGTAGATAGGACAGAGCAGTACTTC
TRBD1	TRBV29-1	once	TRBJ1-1	CSVLQGAQNTEAFF	TGCAGCGTACTACAGGGGGCCCAGAACACTGAAGCTTTCTTT
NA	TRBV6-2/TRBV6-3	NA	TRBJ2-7	CASSYSGRIYEQYF	TGTGCCAGCAGTTACTCGGGGCGTATCTACGAGCAGTACTTC
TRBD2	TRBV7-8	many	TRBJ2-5	CASSVASGRALETQYF	TGTGCCAGCAGCGTAGCTAGCGGGAGGGCCTTGGAGACCCAGTACTTC
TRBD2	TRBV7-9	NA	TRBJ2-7	CASSPGLAGAVYF	TGTGCCAGCAGCCCGGGACTAGCGGGGGCTGTGTACTTC
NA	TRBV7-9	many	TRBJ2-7	CASSLADYFEQYF	TGTGCCAGCAGCTTGGCAGACTACTTCGAGCAGTACTTC
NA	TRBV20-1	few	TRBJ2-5	CSARSTGETQYF	TGCAGTGCTAGATCAACTGGGGAGACCCAGTACTTC
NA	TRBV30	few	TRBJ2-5	CAWSAGLQGETQYF	TGTGCCTGGAGCGCGGGACTTCAAGGGGAGACCCAGTACTTC
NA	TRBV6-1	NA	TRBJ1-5	CASTLPGVGQPQHF	TGTGCCAGCACACTCCCCGGAGTAGGCCAGCCCCAGCATTTT
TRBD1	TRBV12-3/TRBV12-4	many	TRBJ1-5	CASRQGKDQPQHF	TGTGCCAGCAGACAGGGGAAGGACCAGCCCCAGCATTTT
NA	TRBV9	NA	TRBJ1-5	CASSTSVDQPQHF	TGTGCCAGCAGCACCAGCGTCGATCAGCCCCAGCATTTT
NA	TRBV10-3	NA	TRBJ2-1	CAISESNNNEQFF	TGTGCCATCAGTGAGTCGAATAACAATGAGCAGTTCTTC
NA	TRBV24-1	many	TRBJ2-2	CATTRGTGELFF	TGTGCCACCACCAGAGGGACCGGGGAGCTGTTTTTT